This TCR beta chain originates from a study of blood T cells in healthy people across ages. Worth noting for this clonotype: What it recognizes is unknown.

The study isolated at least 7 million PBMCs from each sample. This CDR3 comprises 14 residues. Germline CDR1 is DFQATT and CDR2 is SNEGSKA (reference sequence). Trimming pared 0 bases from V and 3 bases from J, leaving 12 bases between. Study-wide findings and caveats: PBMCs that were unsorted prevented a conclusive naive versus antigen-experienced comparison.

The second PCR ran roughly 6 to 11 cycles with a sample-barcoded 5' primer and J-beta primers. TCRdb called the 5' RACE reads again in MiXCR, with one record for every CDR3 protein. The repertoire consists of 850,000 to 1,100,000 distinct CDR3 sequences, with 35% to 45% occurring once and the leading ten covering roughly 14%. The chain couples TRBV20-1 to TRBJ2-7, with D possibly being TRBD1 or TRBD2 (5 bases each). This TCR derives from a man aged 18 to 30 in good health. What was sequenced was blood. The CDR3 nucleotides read TGCAGTGCTAGAGACAGGGAGAAGGGCTACGAGCAGTACTTC. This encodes CSARDREKGYEQYF.